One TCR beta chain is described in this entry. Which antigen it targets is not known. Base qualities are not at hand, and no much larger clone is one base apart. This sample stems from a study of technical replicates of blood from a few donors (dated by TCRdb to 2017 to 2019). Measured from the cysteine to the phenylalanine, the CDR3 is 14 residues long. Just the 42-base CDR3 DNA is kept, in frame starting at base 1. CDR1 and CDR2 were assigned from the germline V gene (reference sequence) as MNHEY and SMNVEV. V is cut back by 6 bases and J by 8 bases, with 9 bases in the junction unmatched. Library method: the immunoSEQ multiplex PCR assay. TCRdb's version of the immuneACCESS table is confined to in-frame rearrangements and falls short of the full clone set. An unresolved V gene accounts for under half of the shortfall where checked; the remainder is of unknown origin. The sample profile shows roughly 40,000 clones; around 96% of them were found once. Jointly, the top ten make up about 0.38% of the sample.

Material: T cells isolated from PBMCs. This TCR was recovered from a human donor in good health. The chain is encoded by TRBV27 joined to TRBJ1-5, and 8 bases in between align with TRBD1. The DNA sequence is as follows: TGTGCCAGCAGCACGCAGGGGGCAGGGGAGCCCCAGCATTTT. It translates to CASSTQGAGEPQHF.